This TCR beta chain emerged from a study of OX40 agonist ivuxolimab in advanced cancers. Overall study context: Patients were infused with ivuxolimab every 2 weeks at 0.01 to 10 mg/kg.

V lost 6 bases and J 8 bases, leaving 20 bases between the germline ends. The germline CDR1 and CDR2 sequences are MNHNY and SVGAGI (reference sequence). CDR3 length: 15 residues. Study findings and constraints: On average, CD8+ T cells had more expanded clones than CD4+. Low normalized clonal expansion also occurred in some nonresponding patients.

Repertoires were generated with immunoSEQ multiplex PCR, while TCRdb's copy carries only in-frame clones and drops some. The sample lists 70,000 or so clones; roughly nine tenths were seen once. In the case of this clone: The antigen is not known.

Autoimmune disease history or systemic immunosuppression excluded patients. The chain is built from TRBV6-6 and TRBJ2-1, with D perhaps matching TRBD1 or TRBD2 (6 bases each). The sequence was obtained from an adult with an advanced solid tumor such as melanoma, head and neck, liver or kidney cancer. This specimen was CD4+ or CD8+ T cells sorted from blood, taken in a trial of the OX40 agonist ivuxolimab. CDR3 region: CASRRGGTLGDEQFF. CDR3 DNA sequence: TGTGCCAGCAGAAGAGGGGGGACATTGGGCGATGAGCAGTTCTTC.